The 16 T cell receptor beta chains below all came from one sample that was sequenced in a study of cytomegalovirus exposure and HLA in healthy donors. A multiplex PCR was run with 60 Vbeta primers and 13 Jbeta primers. Using immunoSEQ multiplex PCR, the repertoire was profiled, and TCRdb retains in-frame clones only, with some absent. This sample has about 160,000 clones, with over 75% found just once. Sequencing was done on a sample of PBMCs. The receptors derive from a woman in her forties or fifties in good health and CMV-seropositive.

This clone was seen only once. The J gene is TRBJ1-2, the V gene TRBV19, with no clear D. The V gene's germline CDR1 is LNHDA and CDR2 SQIVND (reference sequence). CDR3 length: 15 amino acids. V was clipped by 4 bases and J by 4 bases, with 16 bases between them. The chain's CDR3 is CASSRSDNSFYGYTF. Here the CDR3 DNA reads TGTGCCAGTAGTAGATCCGATAACTCATTCTATGGCTACACCTTC.

This clone was observed a single time. The chain uses TRBV28 and TRBJ1-1; 9 nucleotides match TRBD1. The V and J ends lost 5 bases and 8 bases, in that order; junction bases with no gene match: 6. There are 13 residues in the CDR3. CDR1 and CDR2 (germline): MDHEN, SYDVKM. The CDR3 sequence: CASSTRTGAEAFF. The CDR3 coding sequence is TGTGCCAGCAGTACCAGGACAGGGGCCGAAGCTTTCTTT.

The rearrangement uses TRBV7-8 and TRBJ1-5; 7 bases fit TRBD1. Germline V lookup: CDR1 SGHVS, CDR2 FQNEAQ. With 5 bases clipped from V and 2 bases from J, the junction kept 3 bases outside the gene matches. The CDR3 is 14 residues long. CDR3 sequence: CASSQTGGNQPQHF. CDR3 sequence (DNA): TGTGCCAGCAGCCAAACAGGGGGCAATCAGCCCCAGCATTTT.

The chain recombines TRBV21-1 with TRBJ1-2; the D call in the table, TRBD1, was not verified against the DNA. TRBV21-1 is noted as a pseudogene. The CDR3 runs 15 residues. The CDR3 DNA reads TGTGCCAGCAGCGACAGGGGTACCGCTAACTATGGCTACACCTTC. Encoded protein: CASSDRGTANYGYTF.

This rearrangement joins TRBV7-9 to TRBJ2-1, with 7 bases aligning to TRBD2. Germline trimming cut 7 bases from V and 11 bases from J; bases unmatched to any gene: 14. CDR1 and CDR2 (germline): SEHNR, FQNEAQ (reference sequence). This CDR3 region has 14 residues. In DNA, the CDR3 is TGTGCCAGCACCCTGAACTGGGGGGGTGGTCAGCAGTTCTTC. Amino acid sequence: CASTLNWGGGQQFF.

This clone was seen only a few times. This chain links TRBV15 with TRBJ2-7; D perhaps matches TRBD2 (5 bases). The CDR3 contains 14 residues. Germline CDR1 is LNHNV and CDR2 is YYDKDF (reference sequence). V shed 1 base and J shed 2 bases, with 9 bases lying between them. In DNA form, the CDR3 reads TGTGCCACCAGCAGAGTGTTCGGGGCCTACGAGCAGTACTTC. Residues: CATSRVFGAYEQYF.

The genes are TRBV27 and TRBJ2-1, with TRBD2 matching over 10 bases. V shed 4 bases, J shed 0 bases, and the junction held 3 bases outside the gene matches. Germline V lookup: CDR1 MNHEY, CDR2 SMNVEV (reference sequence). There are 16 residues in the CDR3. CDR3 DNA sequence: TGTGCCAGCAGTTCGACTAGCGGGTCCTCCTACAATGAGCAGTTCTTC. It codes for CASSSTSGSSYNEQFF.

This clone was found a few times. The genes are TRBV7-2 and TRBJ2-3, with D possibly matching TRBD2 (6 bases). Germline CDR1 SGHTA, CDR2 FQGNSA. This CDR3 has 15 amino acids. Trimming removed 3 bases from V and 6 bases from J, with 16 bases in between. CDR3 region: CASSLNSGLIDTQYF. For the CDR3, the DNA is TGTGCCAGCAGCTTGAATAGCGGACTTATCGATACGCAGTATTTT. The complete variable domain, with remaining parts taken from reference TRBV7-2 and TRBJ2-3, reads GAGVSQSPSNKVTEKGKDVELRCDPISGHTALYWYRQSLGQGLEFLIYFQGNSAPDKSGLPSDRFSAERTGGSVSTLTIQRTQQEDSAVYLCASSLNSGLIDTQYFGPGTRLTVL.

This chain uses TRBV4-3 with TRBJ2-1, with 9 bases lining up with TRBD1. CDR1 and CDR2 (germline): LGHNA, YSLEER. Germline trimming cut 0 bases from V and 7 bases from J; bases unmatched to any gene: 10. The CDR3 is 17 residues long. The CDR3 loop is CASSQDLRTGVRNEQFF. CDR3 DNA sequence: TGCGCCAGCAGCCAAGATCTGAGGACAGGGGTAAGGAATGAGCAGTTCTTC.

V gene TRBV10-3 combines with J gene TRBJ2-7; 10 bases are a match to TRBD1. CDR3 length equals 14 residues. V lost 6 bases and J lost 6; bases outside the gene matches: 8. Germline CDR1 ENHRY, CDR2 SYGVKD. CDR3 loop: CAIRTGTGEGEQYF. DNA of the CDR3: TGTGCCATCAGGACCGGGACAGGGGAGGGCGAGCAGTACTTC.

The chain uses TRBV19 and TRBJ1-2; 7 positions match TRBD1. Germline assignment: CDR1 LNHDA and CDR2 SQIVND (reference sequence). The CDR3 length is 15 residues. Trimming cost V 3 bases and J 8 bases; bases outside gene matches: 12. The CDR3 DNA reads as TGTGCCAGTAGTATCCGGACAGGAGCCCACGGGGGCTACACCTTC. It encodes CASSIRTGAHGGYTF.

The gene calls are TRBV7-2 and TRBJ1-5; tentatively, D is TRBD1 (6 bases). CDR1 and CDR2 from the germline V gene are SGHTA and FQGNSA. The CDR3 extends over 16 amino acids. The V and J ends lost 3 bases and 5 bases respectively, with 17 bases between them. The CDR3 sequence: CASSFQGTGSYQPQHF. DNA of the CDR3: TGTGCCAGCAGCTTCCAGGGGACGGGGTCCTATCAGCCCCAGCATTTT.

CDR3 loop: CASSLGGGPSTDTQYF. DNA for the CDR3: TGTGCCAGCAGCTTAGGCGGGGGCCCAAGCACAGATACGCAGTATTTT. This chain joins TRBV7-2 and TRBJ2-3; possibly TRBD2 for D (7 bases). The CDR3 is 16 residues long. V was trimmed by 1 base and J by 0 bases, leaving 11 bases between them. Germline V gene lookup returns CDR1 SGHTA and CDR2 FQGNSA.

This clone has a handful of counts. The chain uses TRBV6-5 and TRBJ2-3; D is uncertain. The CDR3 totals 15 residues. Germline CDR1 MNHEY, CDR2 SVGAGI. The V end lost 5 bases, the J end lost 0 bases, and 12 bases lay between the germline ends. In DNA, the CDR3 is TGTGCCAGCAGTCCTACTTATACTAGCACAGATACGCAGTATTTT. Its translation: CASSPTYTSTDTQYF.

The rearrangement joins TRBV5-1 to TRBJ2-3; 7 bases are a match to TRBD1. Germline loops: CDR1 SGHRS, CDR2 YFSETQ. This CDR3 has 17 residues. Trimming cost V 2 bases and J 2 bases; bases outside gene matches: 11. CDR3 protein: CASSFDLTGSSTDTQYF. The CDR3 DNA sequence: TGCGCCAGCAGCTTCGACCTGACAGGGAGCTCCACAGATACGCAGTATTTT. The full variable domain, its missing parts supplied by reference TRBV5-1 and TRBJ2-3, is KAGVTQTPRYLIKTRGQQVTLSCSPISGHRSVSWYQQTPGQGLQFLFEYFSETQRNKGNFPGRFSGRQFSNSRSEMNVSTLELGDSALYLCASSFDLTGSSTDTQYFGPGTRLTVL.

The V call is TRBV27, the J call TRBJ2-1; the D is unclear. This CDR3 has 15 amino acids. Germline V gene sequence: CDR1 MNHEY, CDR2 SMNVEV (reference sequence). V dropped 5 bases and J dropped 9 bases, with 20 bases sitting between them. Here the CDR3 reads CASSLNGIPLREQFF. The CDR3, as DNA: TGTGCCAGCAGTCTAAACGGTATCCCATTGCGTGAGCAGTTCTTC.